The next 13 T cell receptor beta chains were all read from a single sample in a study of yellow fever vaccine responses in identical twins. Each CDR3 protein gets one entry after TCRdb re-called the RT-PCR reads with MiXCR. The table includes around 3,500 distinct CDR3 sequences, about 81% detected once. The sequences come from T cells from blood (PBMCs), unsorted or a sorted subset (not recorded which), collected before or after yellow fever vaccination (not recorded which). All receptors derive from a woman between 18 and 29 years old who received the yellow fever vaccine.

The chain uses TRBV13 and TRBJ1-2; 7 nucleotides align to TRBD1. The CDR3 length is 14 residues. Germline assignment: CDR1 PRHDT and CDR2 FYEKMQ (reference sequence). The ends lost 5 bases at V and 3 bases at J; junction bases unmatched: 6. The CDR3 DNA is TGTGCCAGCAGCCGTTCGGGACAGCACTATGGCTACACCTTC. Protein product: CASSRSGQHYGYTF.

The V and J genes are TRBV20-1 and TRBJ1-6; D is perhaps TRBD1 (6 bases). Germline CDR1 DFQATT, CDR2 SNEGSKA (reference sequence). This CDR3 contains 13 residues. CDR3 DNA: TGCAGCTCCCGACAGGAACTTGATTCACCCCTCCACTTT. Protein product: CSSRQELDSPLHF.

The J gene is TRBJ2-7, the V gene TRBV5-1; D could derive from TRBD1 or TRBD2 (5 bases each). V was shortened by 0 bases and J by 0 bases, with 10 bases between the two germline ends. The length of the CDR3 is 15 residues. Germline V gene data show CDR1 as SGHRS and CDR2 as YFSETQ. CDR3: CASSLAGDPSYEQYF. CDR3 bases: TGCGCCAGCAGCTTGGCCGGGGACCCCTCCTACGAGCAGTACTTC. Combining the CDR3 with reference TRBV5-1 and TRBJ2-7 gives the whole variable domain KAGVTQTPRYLIKTRGQQVTLSCSPISGHRSVSWYQQTPGQGLQFLFEYFSETQRNKGNFPGRFSGRQFSNSRSEMNVSTLELGDSALYLCASSLAGDPSYEQYFGPGTRLTVT.

This clonotype was seen a few times. The chain is built from TRBV5-5 and TRBJ1-1, with D unresolved. The CDR3 covers 14 residues. The ends were cut back, 4 bases at V and 1 base at J, with 11 bases in the middle. Germline V gene lookup returns CDR1 SGHKS and CDR2 YYEKEE (reference sequence). The CDR3 DNA follows: TGTGCCAGCAGCCGCCGTGAGGGGAACACTGAAGCTTTCTTT. It translates to CASSRREGNTEAFF.

V is TRBV6-2 or TRBV6-3 and J is TRBJ2-1, with 11 nucleotides matching TRBD2. Germline trimming cut 5 bases from V and 7 bases from J; bases unmatched to any gene: 7. Looked up from germline, CDR1 is MNHEY and CDR2 is SVGEGT. This CDR3 comprises 15 residues. This CDR3 reads CASSLTSGGGNEQFF. The CDR3, as DNA: TGTGCCAGCAGTCTAACTAGCGGGGGAGGGAATGAGCAGTTCTTC.

The chain carries TRBV11-3 and TRBJ1-4; D remains unclear. Deletions cut 5 bases from V and 3 bases from J, with 13 bases between. This CDR3 contains 15 residues. Germline V CDR1 and CDR2: SGHNT, YENEEA. In DNA form, the CDR3 reads TGTGCCAGCAGCATCCGGATGGGATCTAATGAAAAACTGTTTTTT. This encodes CASSIRMGSNEKLFF.

This clonotype has a handful of counts. V and J are TRBV12-3 or TRBV12-4 and TRBJ2-1; D tentatively fits TRBD1 or TRBD2 (5 bases each). V was trimmed by 4 bases and J by 7 bases, leaving 23 bases between them. The CDR3 runs to 17 residues. The CDR3 bases are TGTGCCAGCAGTTCCCCCGTCCGGACGAGGGGCGGAAATGAGCAGTTCTTC. Amino acid sequence: CASSSPVRTRGGNEQFF.

The table lists this clonotype with a count of one. The V and J genes are TRBV29-1 and TRBJ1-2, with D unclear. The CDR3 extends over 14 amino acids. V was shortened by 5 bases and J by 8 bases, with 21 bases between the two germline ends. Germline CDR1 SQVTM, CDR2 ANQGSEA. CDR3 bases: TGCAGCGTTTCCGGGTCCGACCTCATCGGGGGCTACACCTTC. Protein sequence: CSVSGSDLIGGYTF.

The chain links TRBV19 to TRBJ2-5, with D uncertain. V dropped 4 bases and J dropped 4 bases, with 7 bases sitting between them. Germline-derived CDR1 and CDR2 are LNHDA and SQIVND (reference sequence). CDR3 length: 12 amino acids. CDR3 sequence (DNA): TGTGCCAGTAGTAGTGGCGGAGAGACCCAGTACTTC. It is translated as CASSSGGETQYF.

The chain employs TRBV4-1 and TRBJ1-4; a possible D gene is TRBD1 (5 bases). Germline CDR1 reads MGHRA; CDR2 reads YSYEKL. This CDR3 spans 15 amino acids. V was cut by 1 base and J by 8 bases, with 14 bases left in between. The CDR3 spells CASSQGGQSREKLFF. The DNA for the CDR3 is TGCGCCAGCAGCCAAGGTGGACAATCCAGGGAAAAACTGTTTTTT.

As DNA, the CDR3 is TGTGCCAGCAGCTTAGCCAGGGGCGCTGAAGCTTTCTTT. Its protein product is CASSLARGAEAFF. This chain uses TRBV7-6 with TRBJ1-1, with D possibly being TRBD1 (6 bases). Germline V CDR1 and CDR2: SGHVS, FNYEAQ. CDR3 length: 13 amino acids. V shed 0 bases and J shed 6 bases, with 8 bases lying between them. The full variable domain, rest sourced from reference TRBV7-6 and TRBJ1-1, is GAGVSQSPRYKVTKRGQDVALRCDPISGHVSLYWYRQALGQGPEFLTYFNYEAQQDKSGLPNDRFSAERPEGSISTLTIQRTEQRDSAMYRCASSLARGAEAFFGQGTRLTVV.

DNA of the CDR3: TGCGCCAGCACCCGGACTAGCGACAAGCAGTACTTC. Its protein is CASTRTSDKQYF. The chain employs TRBV23-1 and TRBJ2-7; 9 bases fit TRBD2. TRBV23-1 is labeled an ORF, and its function is uncertain. The CDR3 covers 12 residues. The J segment lost 8 bases and the V segment lost 7 bases, leaving 6 bases of the junction unmatched.

The chain has TRBV7-3 and TRBJ2-3; 8 nucleotides line up with TRBD1. The CDR3 has 16 amino acids. Germline loops: CDR1 SGHTA, CDR2 FQGTGA. Trimming cost V 1 base and J 4 bases; bases outside gene matches: 7. CDR3 loop: CASSLIFYRGADTQYF. CDR3 sequence (DNA): TGTGCCAGCAGCTTAATCTTTTACAGGGGGGCAGATACGCAGTATTTT.